The next 4 T cell receptor beta chains were all read from a single sample in a study of cytomegalovirus exposure and HLA in healthy donors. PCR used 60 Vbeta primers and 13 Jbeta primers. Libraries were prepared by immunoSEQ multiplex PCR; TCRdb keeps only in-frame clonotypes and omits some of them. The data hold about 130,000 clones, with roughly 79% observed a single time. Sequencing was performed on PBMCs. These receptors originate from a woman in her 50s in good health and CMV-seronegative.

This clone appeared a few times. This sequence joins TRBV30 and TRBJ1-5; 9 bases fit TRBD1. The germline gives CDR1 GTSNPN, CDR2 SVGIG (reference sequence). Unmatched junction bases numbered 14, after V lost 1 base and J lost 7 bases. This CDR3 has 17 amino acids. The CDR3 DNA reads as TGTGCCTGGAGTGAGGGTGATATGGACAGGGGAGGCCAGCCCCAGCATTTT. Protein sequence: CAWSEGDMDRGGQPQHF.

This sequence joins TRBV19 and TRBJ1-2; TRBD1 matches at 11 bases. The length of the CDR3 is 15 residues. V dropped 7 bases and J dropped 8; count of bases not matched to a gene: 12. The V gene's germline CDR1 is LNHDA and CDR2 SQIVND (reference sequence). CDR3: CASTPLRGTGGGYTF. CDR3 nucleotides: TGTGCCAGTACCCCTCTTCGAGGGACAGGGGGAGGCTACACCTTC.

The V and J genes are TRBV11-3 and TRBJ2-1; the D gene is possibly TRBD2 (6 bases). The CDR3 covers 14 residues. Trimming removed 7 bases at V and 8 bases at J, with 18 bases between. CDR1 is SGHNT, CDR2 YENEEA, per germline. This chain's CDR3 is CASTRVAPGDEQFF. The DNA for the CDR3 is TGTGCCAGCACCAGGGTAGCGCCGGGGGATGAGCAGTTCTTC.

The J gene is TRBJ1-1, the V gene TRBV7-9; D gene uncertain. Trimming shortened V by 2 bases and J by 6 bases, and 4 bases separated the two germline ends. This CDR3 has 11 amino acids. CDR1 SEHNR and CDR2 FQNEAQ come from the germline V gene (reference sequence). DNA for the CDR3: TGTGCCAGCAGCTTAACAGCTGAAGCTTTCTTT. This encodes CASSLTAEAFF.